This record looks at one T cell receptor beta chain sequence and its context. Its antigen is as yet unknown. Assay used: immunoSEQ multiplex PCR; TCRdb lists only in-frame clones, some missing. This sample has some 44,000 clones, with roughly 82% found just once. The data stem from a study of CD4 T cells in relation to SARS-CoV-2 and coronaviruses. The length of the CDR3 is 15 residues. V lost 3 bases to trimming and J lost 6 bases; unmatched junction nucleotides: 4. Per the germline V gene, CDR1 is GTSNPN and CDR2 is SVGIG (reference sequence). Whole-study findings and limits: Approximately 65% of donors had memory CD4+ clonotypes crossrecognizing SARS-CoV-2 and common cold coronavirus spike.

The TCR comes from an adult with COVID-19. Material: naive CD4+ T cells from PBMCs, cultured in vitro. Subset noted: naive CD4+ T cells isolated by negative enrichment. The chain combines TRBV30 with TRBJ2-1, with 14 nucleotides matching TRBD2. This chain's CDR3 is CAWSRGLAGVNEQFF. The CDR3 DNA reads as TGTGCCTGGAGCCGGGGACTAGCGGGAGTCAATGAGCAGTTCTTC.